The sequence of this TCR beta chain was determined in a study of identical twins. TCRdb redid the calling of the 5' RACE reads with MiXCR, one entry per CDR3 protein. This table has approximately 590,000 distinct CDR3 sequences, nearly 10% appearing once. This CDR3 has 15 amino acids. J lost 5 bases, V lost 7 bases, and 8 bases had no gene match. CDR1 is KGHDR and CDR2 is SFDVKD in the germline V gene. Study outcomes and limitations: Less excess twin sharing appeared in beta out-of-frame sequences.

Worth noting for this clonotype: Its cognate antigen is unknown.

In addition, the sample was reused for a study of yellow fever vaccine responses in identical twins.

V usage is TRBV24-1 and J usage is TRBJ2-1; 9 nucleotides line up with TRBD1. The sequencing sample was made of PBMCs. The TCR was taken from a woman between 18 and 29 years old in good health. CDR3 loop: CATRRTGDGNNEQFF. The DNA of the CDR3 is TGTGCCACCAGGCGGACAGGGGATGGAAACAATGAGCAGTTCTTC.